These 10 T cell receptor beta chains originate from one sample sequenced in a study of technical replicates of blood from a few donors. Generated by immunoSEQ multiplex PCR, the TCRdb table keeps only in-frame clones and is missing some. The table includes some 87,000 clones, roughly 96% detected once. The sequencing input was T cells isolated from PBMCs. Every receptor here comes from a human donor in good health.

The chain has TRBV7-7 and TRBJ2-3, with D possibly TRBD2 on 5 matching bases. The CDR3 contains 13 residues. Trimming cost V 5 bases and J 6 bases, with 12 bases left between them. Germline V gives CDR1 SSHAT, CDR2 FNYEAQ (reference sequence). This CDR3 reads CASSPRVADTQYF. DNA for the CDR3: TGTGCCAGCAGCCCCCGGGTAGCGGATACGCAGTATTTT.

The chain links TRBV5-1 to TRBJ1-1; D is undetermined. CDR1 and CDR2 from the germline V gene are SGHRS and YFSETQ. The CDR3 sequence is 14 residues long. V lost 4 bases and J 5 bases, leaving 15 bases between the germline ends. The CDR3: CASSLNRPPTEAFF. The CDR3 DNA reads TGCGCCAGCAGCCTAAACCGCCCGCCGACTGAAGCTTTCTTT.

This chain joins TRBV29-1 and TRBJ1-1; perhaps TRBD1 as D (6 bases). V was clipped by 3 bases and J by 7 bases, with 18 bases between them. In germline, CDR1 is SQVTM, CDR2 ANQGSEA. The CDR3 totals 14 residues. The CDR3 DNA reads TGCAGCGTTGACGTGGCAGGGGAACATGGTGAAGCTTTCTTT. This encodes CSVDVAGEHGEAFF.

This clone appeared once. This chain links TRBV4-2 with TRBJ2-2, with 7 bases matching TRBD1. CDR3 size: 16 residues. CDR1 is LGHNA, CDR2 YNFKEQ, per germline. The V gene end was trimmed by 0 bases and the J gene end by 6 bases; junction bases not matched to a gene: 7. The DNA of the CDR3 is TGTGCCAGCAGCCAAGAGGGCCGGACAGGCGCCGGGGAGCTGTTTTTT. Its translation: CASSQEGRTGAGELFF.

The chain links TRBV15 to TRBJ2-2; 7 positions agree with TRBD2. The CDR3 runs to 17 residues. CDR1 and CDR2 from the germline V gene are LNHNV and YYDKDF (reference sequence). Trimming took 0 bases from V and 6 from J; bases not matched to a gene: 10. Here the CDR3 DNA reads TGTGCCACCAGCAGAGAAATGCGCGGGAGAGTCGCCGGGGAGCTGTTTTTT. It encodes CATSREMRGRVAGELFF.

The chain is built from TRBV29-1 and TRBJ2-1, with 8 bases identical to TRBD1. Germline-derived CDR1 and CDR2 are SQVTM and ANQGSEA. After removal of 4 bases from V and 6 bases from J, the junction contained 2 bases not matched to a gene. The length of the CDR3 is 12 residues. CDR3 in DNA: TGCAGCGTTGGCAGGGGGCCCAATGAGCAGTTCTTC. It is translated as CSVGRGPNEQFF.

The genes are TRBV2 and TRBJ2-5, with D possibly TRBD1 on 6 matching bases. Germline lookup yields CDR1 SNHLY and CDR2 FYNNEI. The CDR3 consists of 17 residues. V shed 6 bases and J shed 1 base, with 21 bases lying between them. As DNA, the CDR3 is TGTGCCAGCAGCCCTAGTGGGACAAGGGCGGTCCAAGAGACCCAGTACTTC. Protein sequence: CASSPSGTRAVQETQYF.

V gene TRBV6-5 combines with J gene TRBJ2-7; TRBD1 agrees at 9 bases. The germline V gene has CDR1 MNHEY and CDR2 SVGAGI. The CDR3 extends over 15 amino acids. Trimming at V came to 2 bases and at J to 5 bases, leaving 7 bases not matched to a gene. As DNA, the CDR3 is TGTGCCAGCAGTTACCCAGGGACAGGGCATAACGAGCAGTACTTC. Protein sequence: CASSYPGTGHNEQYF.

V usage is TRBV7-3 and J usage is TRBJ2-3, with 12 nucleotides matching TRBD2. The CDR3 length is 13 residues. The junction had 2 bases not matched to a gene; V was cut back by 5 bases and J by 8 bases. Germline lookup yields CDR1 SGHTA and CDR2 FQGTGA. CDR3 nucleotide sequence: TGTGCCAGCAGCCTGACTAGCGGGGGTACGCAGTATTTT. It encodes CASSLTSGGTQYF. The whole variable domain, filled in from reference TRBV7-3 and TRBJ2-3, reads GAGVSQTPSNKVTEKGKYVELRCDPISGHTALYWYRQSLGQGPEFLIYFQGTGAADDSGLPNDRFFAVRPEGSVSTLKIQRTERGDSAVYLCASSLTSGGTQYFGPGTRLTVL.

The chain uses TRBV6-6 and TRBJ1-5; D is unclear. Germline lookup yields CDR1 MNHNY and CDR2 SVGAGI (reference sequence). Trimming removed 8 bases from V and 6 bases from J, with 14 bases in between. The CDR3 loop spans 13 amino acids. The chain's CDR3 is CASASWEAQPQHF. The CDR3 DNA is TGTGCCAGCGCAAGTTGGGAGGCTCAGCCCCAGCATTTT.